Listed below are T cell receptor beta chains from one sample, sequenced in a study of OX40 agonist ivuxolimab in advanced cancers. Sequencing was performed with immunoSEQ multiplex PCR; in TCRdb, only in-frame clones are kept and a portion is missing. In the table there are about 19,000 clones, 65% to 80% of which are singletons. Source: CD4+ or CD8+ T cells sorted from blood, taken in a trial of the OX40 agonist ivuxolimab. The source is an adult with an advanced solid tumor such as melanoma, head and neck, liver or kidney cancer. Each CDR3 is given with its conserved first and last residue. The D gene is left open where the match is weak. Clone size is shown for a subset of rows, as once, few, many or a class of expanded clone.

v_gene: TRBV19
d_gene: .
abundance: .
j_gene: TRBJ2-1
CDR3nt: TGTGCCAGTAGTCCCTTAGCGGCAAGCTCCTACAATGAGCAGTTCTTC
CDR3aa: CASSPLAASSYNEQFF

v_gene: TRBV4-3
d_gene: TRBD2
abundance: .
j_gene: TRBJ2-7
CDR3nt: TGCGCCAGCAGCCAAAGGGGAACCGGGACTAGCGCCTACGAGCAGTACTTC
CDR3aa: CASSQRGTGTSAYEQYF

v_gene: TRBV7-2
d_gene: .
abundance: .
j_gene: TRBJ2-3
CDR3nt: TGTGCCAGCAGCCCCCGACGGGACTTTATCACAGATACGCAGTATTTT
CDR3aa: CASSPRRDFITDTQYF

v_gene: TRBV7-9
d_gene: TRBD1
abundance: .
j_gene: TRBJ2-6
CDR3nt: TGTGCCAGCAGCTCTGGGGACAGGGCGAGTATGTCTGGGGCCAACGTCCTGACTTTC
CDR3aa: CASSSGDRASMSGANVLTF

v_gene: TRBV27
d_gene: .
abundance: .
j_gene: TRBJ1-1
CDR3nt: TGTGCCAGCGTCACAGGGACTGAAGCTTTCTTT
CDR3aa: CASVTGTEAFF

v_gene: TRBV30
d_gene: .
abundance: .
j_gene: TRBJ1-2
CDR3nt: TGTGCCTGGTCCCCCACAGATAACTATGGCTACACCTTC
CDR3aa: CAWSPTDNYGYTF

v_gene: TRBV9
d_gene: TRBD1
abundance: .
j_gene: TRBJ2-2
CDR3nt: TGTGCCAGCAGCGCCACAGGGGGCGCGTTCTCCGGGGAGCTGTTTTTT
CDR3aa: CASSATGGAFSGELFF

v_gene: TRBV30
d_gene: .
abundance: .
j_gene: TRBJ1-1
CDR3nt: TGTGCCTGGAGTTATAAGGCACACGAAGCTTTCTTT
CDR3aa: CAWSYKAHEAFF

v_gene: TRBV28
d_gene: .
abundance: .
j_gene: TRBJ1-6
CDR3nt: TGTGCCAGCAGTTTGGGGACTGTGAATTCACCCCTCCACTTT
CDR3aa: CASSLGTVNSPLHF

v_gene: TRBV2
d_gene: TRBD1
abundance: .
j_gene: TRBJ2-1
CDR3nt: TGTGCCAGCAGTAGTCCCGGGACAGGGTCGGATGAGCAGTTCTTC
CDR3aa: CASSSPGTGSDEQFF

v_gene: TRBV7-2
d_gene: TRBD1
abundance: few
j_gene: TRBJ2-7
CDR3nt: TGTGCCAGCATGGCCAGGGGGCTGTCCTACGAGCAGTACTTC
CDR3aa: CASMARGLSYEQYF

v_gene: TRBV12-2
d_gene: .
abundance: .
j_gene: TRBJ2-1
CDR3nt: TGTGCAAGTCGCTTACCGGGACTAGCGGGAGGCCGGGGGGATGAGCAGTTCTTC
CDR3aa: CASRLPGLAGGRGDEQFF

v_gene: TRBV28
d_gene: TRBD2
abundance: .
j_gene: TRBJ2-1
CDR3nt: TGTGCCAGCAGTGCTGGGCTGGGACTAGCGGGAGACGAGCAGTTCTTC
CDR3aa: CASSAGLGLAGDEQFF

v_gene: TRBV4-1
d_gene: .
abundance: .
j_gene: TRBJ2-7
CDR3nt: TGCGCCAGCAGCCAAGAAATGGGGAGCGTTACAAACGAGCAGTACTTC
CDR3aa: CASSQEMGSVTNEQYF

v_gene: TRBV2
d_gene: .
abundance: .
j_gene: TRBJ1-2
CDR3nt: TGTGCCAGCAGTGAAGCGGGACTGAACTATGGCTACACCTTC
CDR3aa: CASSEAGLNYGYTF

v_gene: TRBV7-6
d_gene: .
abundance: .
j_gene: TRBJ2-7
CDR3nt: TGTGCCAGCAGCTTAGGCCCCGGTCTGATAAGCTACGAGCAGTACTTC
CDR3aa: CASSLGPGLISYEQYF

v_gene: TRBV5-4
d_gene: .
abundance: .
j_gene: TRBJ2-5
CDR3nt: TGTGCCAGCAGCCAAGACCCGGACCAAGAGACCCAGTACTTC
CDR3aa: CASSQDPDQETQYF

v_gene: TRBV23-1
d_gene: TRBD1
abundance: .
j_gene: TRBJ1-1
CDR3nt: TGCGCCAGCAGTCCGCCGGGACAGGTGAACACTGAAGCTTTCTTT
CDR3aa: CASSPPGQVNTEAFF

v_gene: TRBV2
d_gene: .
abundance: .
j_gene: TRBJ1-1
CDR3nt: TGTGCCAGCAAAAAGGAAATCAACACTGAAGCTTTCTTT
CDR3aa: CASKKEINTEAFF

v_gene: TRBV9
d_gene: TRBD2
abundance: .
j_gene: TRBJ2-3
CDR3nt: TGTGCCAGCAGCGTAGCGGGAGGGACCGCAGATACGCAGTATTTT
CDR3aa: CASSVAGGTADTQYF

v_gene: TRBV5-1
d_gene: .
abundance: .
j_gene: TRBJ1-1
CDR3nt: TGCGCCAGCAGCTCGGGTGGGGGGTCGAACACTGAAGCTTTCTTT
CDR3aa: CASSSGGGSNTEAFF

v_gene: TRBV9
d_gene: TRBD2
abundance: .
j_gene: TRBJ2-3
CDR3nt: TGTGCCAGCAGCGTAGGGGGGGGAACTAGCGGGATAACAGATACGCAGTATTTT
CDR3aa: CASSVGGGTSGITDTQYF

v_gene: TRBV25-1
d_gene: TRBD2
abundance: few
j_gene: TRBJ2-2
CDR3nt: TGTGCCAGCAGTGTACTAGCGGGGCCTACCGGGGAGCTGTTTTTT
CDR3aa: CASSVLAGPTGELFF

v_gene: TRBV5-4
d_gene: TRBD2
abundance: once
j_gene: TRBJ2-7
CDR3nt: TGTGCCAGCAGCAATTTACTAGCGGGAGGGAACTTAAGAGTCGAGCAGTACTTC
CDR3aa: CASSNLLAGGNLRVEQYF

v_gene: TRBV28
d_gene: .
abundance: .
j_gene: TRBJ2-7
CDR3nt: TGTGCCAGCAGTGAGGCAGGGTCGGGCGAGCAGTACTTC
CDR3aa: CASSEAGSGEQYF

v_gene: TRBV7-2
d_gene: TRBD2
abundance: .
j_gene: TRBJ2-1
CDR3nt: TGTGCCAGCAGCTTATTTACTAGCGCTCACAATGAGCAGTTCTTC
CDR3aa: CASSLFTSAHNEQFF

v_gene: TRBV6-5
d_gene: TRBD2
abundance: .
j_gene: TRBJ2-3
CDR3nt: TGTGCCAGCAGCCCGGGGGGGAGAGTGGATACGCAGTATTTT
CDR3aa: CASSPGGRVDTQYF

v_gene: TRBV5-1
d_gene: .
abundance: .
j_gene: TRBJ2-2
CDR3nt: TGCGCCAGCAGCTTGGCTTCCGGGGAGCTGTTTTTT
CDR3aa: CASSLASGELFF

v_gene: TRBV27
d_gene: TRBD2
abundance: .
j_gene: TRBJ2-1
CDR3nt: TGTGCCAGTGGACTAGCGGGATACAATGAGCAGTTCTTC
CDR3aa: CASGLAGYNEQFF

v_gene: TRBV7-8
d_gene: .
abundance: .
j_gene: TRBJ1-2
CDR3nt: TGTGCCAGCAGCTTAGGAGGGTTAGGCTACACCTTC
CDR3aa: CASSLGGLGYTF

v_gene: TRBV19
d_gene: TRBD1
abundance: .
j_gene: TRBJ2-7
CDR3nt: TGTGCCAGTAGTACGGACAGGGACGAGCAGTACTTC
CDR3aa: CASSTDRDEQYF

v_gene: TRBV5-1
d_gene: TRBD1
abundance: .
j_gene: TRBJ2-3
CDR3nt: TGCGCCAGCAGCTGGCGACAGGGTTACCAGGATACGCAGTATTTT
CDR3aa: CASSWRQGYQDTQYF

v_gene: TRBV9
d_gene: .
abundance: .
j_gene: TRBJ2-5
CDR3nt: TGTGCCAGCAGCCCACGAGCTACACAAGAGACCCAGTACTTC
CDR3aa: CASSPRATQETQYF

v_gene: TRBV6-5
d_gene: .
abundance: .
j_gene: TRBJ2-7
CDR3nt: TGTGCCAGCAGTTACGCCGGACTCTCCTACGAGCAGTACTTC
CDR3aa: CASSYAGLSYEQYF

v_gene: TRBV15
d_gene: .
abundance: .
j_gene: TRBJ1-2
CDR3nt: TGTGCCACCAGCAGACAGGAGAACTATGGCTACACCTTC
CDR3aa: CATSRQENYGYTF

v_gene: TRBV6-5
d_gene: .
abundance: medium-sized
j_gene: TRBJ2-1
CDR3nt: TGTGCCAGCAGTAACTCACTGCCTACTAGTGATGAGCAGTTCTTC
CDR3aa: CASSNSLPTSDEQFF